The 19 T cell receptor beta chains below come from one sample, sequenced in a study of regulatory T cells in long-lasting Graves disease. Regarding time point: persistent/refractory GD, antithyroid drugs over 5 years with positive TRAb. PBMC-extracted RNA yielded the TCR library. Combining iRepertoire HTBI primers with Arm-PCR of CDR3 regions, the authors built TCR beta libraries. TCRdb reanalysed the multiplex PCR reads using MiXCR and keeps one entry per CDR3 protein. Here the sample spans approximately 400,000 distinct CDR3 sequences, 23% being singletons. The source material was peripheral blood mononuclear cells (PBMCs), sampled when the disease was refractory, from a patient treated with antithyroid drugs. All receptors come from a female donor with Graves disease.

About this clonotype: A much more abundant neighbour one base away suggests this may be a read error. The chain couples TRBV28 to TRBJ1-5; D perhaps matches TRBD1 (5 bases). The CDR3 runs to 15 residues. Germline values: CDR1 MDHEN, CDR2 SYDVKM. The CDR3 sequence is CASGFFGTGVQPQHF. CDR3 coding DNA: TGTGCCAGCGGTTTCTTTGGGACGGGCGTCCAGCCCCAGCATTTT.

CDR3 loop: CSVDGAPSTDTQYF. DNA of the CDR3: TGCAGCGTTGACGGCGCCCCTAGCACAGATACGCAGTATTTT. The genes are TRBV29-1 and TRBJ2-3; D gene unclear. Germline CDR1 reads SQVTM; CDR2 reads ANQGSEA. The CDR3 extends over 14 amino acids. Trimming removed 3 bases from V and 0 bases from J, with 10 bases in between.

This clonotype was picked up a small number of times. The chain carries TRBV19 and TRBJ2-6, with D perhaps assigned TRBD1 or TRBD2 (6 bases each). This CDR3 is 14 amino acids long. Germline CDR1 is LNHDA and CDR2 is SQIVND (reference sequence). V was shortened by 6 bases and J by 3 bases, with 9 bases between the two germline ends. The DNA for the CDR3 is TGTGCCAGTAGGGAGGGGGTTGGGGCCAACGTCCTGACTTTC. It specifies CASREGVGANVLTF. Looking up the rest from reference TRBV19 and TRBJ2-6 gives the full variable domain: DGGITQSPKYLFRKEGQNVTLSCEQNLNHDAMYWYRQDPGQGLRLIYYSQIVNDFQKGDIAEGYSVSREKKESFPLTVTSAQKNPTAFYLCASREGVGANVLTFGAGSRLTVL.

This clonotype has more than one count but fewer than ten. The chain recombines TRBV20-1 with TRBJ2-7; a possible D gene is TRBD1 (6 bases). CDR3 length: 13 residues. Deletions cut 3 bases from V and 2 bases from J, with 11 bases between. Germline V gene data show CDR1 as DFQATT and CDR2 as SNEGSKA (reference sequence). The CDR3 DNA is TGCAGTGCTAGGTCGGGGACAACCTACGAGCAGTACTTC. This gives the protein CSARSGTTYEQYF.

J is TRBJ1-6 and V is TRBV20-1; weak D call: TRBD1 (5 bases). CDR3 length: 16 amino acids. Trimming left V 0 bases short and J 7 bases short, with 16 bases between. Germline-derived CDR1 and CDR2 are DFQATT and SNEGSKA (reference sequence). Written as DNA, the CDR3 is TGCAGTGCTAGAGATCGAGATCGGGGGGACAATTCACCCCTCCACTTT. Residues: CSARDRDRGDNSPLHF.

This clonotype has ten or more counts. The chain couples TRBV6-1 to TRBJ1-2; TRBD1 agrees at 10 bases. V was clipped by 6 bases and J by 7 bases; unmatched bases: 14. Germline CDR1 is MNHNS and CDR2 is SASEGT. The CDR3 is 16 amino acids. The chain's CDR3 is CASRAASTGGEGGYTF. The CDR3 region has the DNA TGTGCCAGCAGGGCGGCCTCGACAGGGGGCGAAGGTGGCTACACCTTC.

The V call is TRBV4-2, the J call TRBJ2-7; 12 nucleotides line up with TRBD2. Per the germline V gene, CDR1 is LGHNA and CDR2 is YNFKEQ. The J segment lost 1 base and the V segment lost 4 bases, leaving 8 bases of the junction unmatched. CDR3 length: 17 amino acids. The CDR3 reads CASSRNPTSGSSYEQYF. The CDR3 nucleotides read TGTGCCAGCAGCCGGAATCCGACTAGCGGGAGTTCCTACGAGCAGTACTTC.

The chain is built from TRBV30 and TRBJ2-7; 7 nucleotides match TRBD1. Per germline, CDR1 GTSNPN and CDR2 SVGIG (reference sequence). J was trimmed by 3 bases and V by 2 bases; bases with no gene match: 10. CDR3 length: 15 residues. CDR3 in DNA: TGTGCCTGGAGTCCAATCGGGACAGTCAACTACGAGCAGTACTTC. Its translation is CAWSPIGTVNYEQYF.

This chain connects TRBV10-3 to TRBJ2-7; TRBD1 matches at 7 bases. The ends lost 5 bases at V and 6 bases at J; junction bases unmatched: 1. The CDR3 runs 11 residues. CDR1 is ENHRY, CDR2 SYGVKD, per germline. CDR3 nucleotide sequence: TGTGCCATCAGTACAGGGGTCGAGCAGTACTTC. Protein: CAISTGVEQYF.

The table lists this clonotype with a few counts. The rearrangement uses TRBV6-1 and TRBJ2-7; 8 nucleotides line up with TRBD1. J was trimmed by 5 bases and V by 7 bases; bases with no gene match: 10. CDR3 size: 14 residues. CDR1 and CDR2 from the germline V gene are MNHNS and SASEGT. CDR3 sequence (DNA): TGTGCCAGCACTCCAGGGGGGACAGGCCACGAGCAGTACTTC. Translating gives CASTPGGTGHEQYF.

This clonotype was counted a few times. The chain recombines TRBV19 with TRBJ1-4, with D hard to call. This CDR3 region has 12 residues. V was shortened by 2 bases and J by 8 bases, with 6 bases between the two germline ends. Germline V gene lookup returns CDR1 LNHDA and CDR2 SQIVND (reference sequence). In nucleotides, the CDR3 is TGTGCCAGTAGTATATCGAGGGAAAAACTGTTTTTT. It translates to CASSISREKLFF.

The chain couples TRBV6-1 to TRBJ1-4; a weak D match, TRBD1 (5 bases). V lost 6 bases and J lost 5, with 19 bases in between. Germline values: CDR1 MNHNS, CDR2 SASEGT. The CDR3 is 16 amino acids. For the CDR3, the DNA is TGTGCCAGCAGACTCCGAGGCAGGGATCGGAATGAAAAACTGTTTTTT. This gives the protein CASRLRGRDRNEKLFF.

This chain links TRBV28 with TRBJ2-1; 8 bases map to TRBD2. V dropped 6 bases and J dropped 5; count of bases not matched to a gene: 9. The CDR3 extends over 15 amino acids. Germline V gene lookup returns CDR1 MDHEN and CDR2 SYDVKM. The CDR3 region is CASRPRSGIDNEQFF. CDR3 DNA: TGTGCCAGCAGACCCCGTAGCGGGATCGACAATGAGCAGTTCTTC.

The chain is built from TRBV15 and TRBJ1-4; D perhaps matches TRBD1 (5 bases). Trimming shortened V by 0 bases and J by 8 bases, and 13 bases separated the two germline ends. The CDR3 sequence is 15 residues long. Germline V gene sequence: CDR1 LNHNV, CDR2 YYDKDF (reference sequence). CDR3 in amino acids: CATSRDPSRGEKLFF. In nucleotides, the CDR3 is TGTGCCACCAGCAGAGATCCCAGCCGGGGGGAAAAACTGTTTTTT.

The chain couples TRBV20-1 to TRBJ2-5; 9 positions agree with TRBD2. Trimming at V came to 7 bases and at J to 5 bases, leaving 11 bases not matched to a gene. Germline V gene data show CDR1 as DFQATT and CDR2 as SNEGSKA (reference sequence). There are 14 residues in the CDR3. CDR3 in DNA: TGCAGTGTTAAGGGAGCGGGAGGTTGGGAGACCCAGTACTTC. The encoded protein is CSVKGAGGWETQYF.

This clonotype has ten or more counts. V usage is TRBV6-1 and J usage is TRBJ2-5; a possible D gene is TRBD2 (6 bases). V lost 5 bases and J 2 bases, leaving 9 bases between the germline ends. Germline V lookup: CDR1 MNHNS, CDR2 SASEGT. The CDR3 covers 13 residues. CDR3 amino acids: CASSLAEQETQYF. CDR3 bases: TGTGCCAGCAGTTTAGCGGAACAAGAGACCCAGTACTTC.

This clonotype was seen repeatedly, ten times or more. The chain links TRBV3-1 to TRBJ2-7; 8 bases are a match to TRBD2. The CDR3 totals 13 residues. The trim removed 6 bases at V and 3 bases at J, leaving 4 bases unmatched. The germline CDR1 and CDR2 sequences are LGHDT and YNNKEL (reference sequence). The CDR3 is CASRGGLVYEQYF. Written as DNA, the CDR3 is TGTGCCAGCAGAGGGGGACTAGTCTACGAGCAGTACTTC.

This clonotype was observed at least ten times. V is TRBV2 and J is TRBJ1-5; D ambiguous. Germline V gene data show CDR1 as SNHLY and CDR2 as FYNNEI. V was shortened by 10 bases and J by 6 bases, with 7 bases between the two germline ends. The CDR3 length is 10 residues. CDR3 sequence reads: CATRPQPQHF. The CDR3 bases are TGTGCCACCCGCCCTCAGCCCCAGCATTTT.

This chain connects TRBV6-1 to TRBJ1-2, with 7 bases aligning to TRBD1. Germline loops: CDR1 MNHNS, CDR2 SASEGT. CDR3 length: 15 amino acids. V lost 4 bases to trimming and J lost 8 bases; unmatched junction nucleotides: 13. The CDR3 region is CASSGRTGHLGGYTF. The CDR3 region has the DNA TGTGCCAGCAGTGGACGGACAGGACATCTCGGGGGCTACACCTTC.